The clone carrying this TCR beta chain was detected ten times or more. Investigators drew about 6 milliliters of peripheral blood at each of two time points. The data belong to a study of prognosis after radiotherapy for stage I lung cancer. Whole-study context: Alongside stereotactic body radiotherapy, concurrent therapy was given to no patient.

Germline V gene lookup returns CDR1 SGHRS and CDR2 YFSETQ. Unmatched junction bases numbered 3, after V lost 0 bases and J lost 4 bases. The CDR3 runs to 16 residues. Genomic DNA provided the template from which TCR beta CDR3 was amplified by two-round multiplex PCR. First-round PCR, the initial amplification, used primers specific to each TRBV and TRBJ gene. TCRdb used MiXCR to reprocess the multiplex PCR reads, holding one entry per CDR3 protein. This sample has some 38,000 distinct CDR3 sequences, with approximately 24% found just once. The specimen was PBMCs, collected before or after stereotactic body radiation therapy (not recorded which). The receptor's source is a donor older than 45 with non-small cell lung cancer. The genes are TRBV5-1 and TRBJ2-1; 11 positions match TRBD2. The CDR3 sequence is CASSLDSGRGYNEQFF. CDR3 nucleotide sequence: TGCGCCAGCAGCTTGGATAGCGGGAGGGGTTACAATGAGCAGTTCTTC.